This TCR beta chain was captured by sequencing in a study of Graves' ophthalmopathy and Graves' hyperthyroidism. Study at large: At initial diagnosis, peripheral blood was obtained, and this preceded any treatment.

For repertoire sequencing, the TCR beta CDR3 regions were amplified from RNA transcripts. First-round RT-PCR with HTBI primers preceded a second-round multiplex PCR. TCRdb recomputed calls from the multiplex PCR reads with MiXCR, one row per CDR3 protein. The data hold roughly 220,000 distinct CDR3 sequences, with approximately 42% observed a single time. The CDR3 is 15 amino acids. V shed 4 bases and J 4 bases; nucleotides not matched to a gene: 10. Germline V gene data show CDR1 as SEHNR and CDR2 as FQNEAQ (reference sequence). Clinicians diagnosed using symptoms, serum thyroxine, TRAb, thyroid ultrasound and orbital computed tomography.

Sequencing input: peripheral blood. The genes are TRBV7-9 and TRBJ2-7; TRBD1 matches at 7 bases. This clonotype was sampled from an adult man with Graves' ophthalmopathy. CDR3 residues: CASSSEPRQGYEQYF. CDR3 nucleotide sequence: TGTGCCAGCAGCTCCGAGCCCAGACAGGGTTACGAGCAGTACTTC. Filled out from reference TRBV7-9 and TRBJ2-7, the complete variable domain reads DTGVSQNPRHKITKRGQNVTFRCDPISEHNRLYWYRQTLGQGPEFLTYFQNEAQLEKSRLLSDRFSAERPKGSFSTLEIQRTEQGDSAMYLCASSSEPRQGYEQYFGPGTRLTVT.